The 21 T cell receptor beta chains below all came from one sample that was sequenced in a study of blood T cell repertoires in COVID-19. Profiling relied on immunoSEQ multiplex PCR, and the TCRdb table lists in-frame clones only, not all of them. The sample includes about 220,000 clones, approximately 90% of them seen just once. The sample was PBMCs or T cells enriched from blood (not recorded which). The receptors were gathered from a woman aged 18-29 years in a cohort exposed to, infected with or recovered from COVID-19 (not recorded which).

J is TRBJ1-2 and V is TRBV11-3; possibly TRBD1 for D (5 bases). This CDR3 has 13 residues. V was pared by 5 bases and J by 4 bases, with 11 bases between. Germline lookup yields CDR1 SGHNT and CDR2 YENEEA. This chain's CDR3 is CASSATGSYGYTF. As DNA, the CDR3 is TGTGCCAGCAGCGCTACAGGCTCCTATGGCTACACCTTC.

The J gene is TRBJ1-6, the V gene TRBV28, with 9 bases fitting TRBD1. The CDR3 length is 15 residues. V shed 3 bases, J shed 10 bases, and the junction held 7 bases outside the gene matches. Germline-derived CDR1 and CDR2 are MDHEN and SYDVKM. The CDR3 reads CASSFEDRGASPLHF. The CDR3 DNA sequence: TGTGCCAGCAGTTTCGAGGACAGGGGCGCCTCACCCCTCCACTTT.

The rearrangement uses TRBV5-6 and TRBJ2-7, with 8 positions matching TRBD2. This CDR3 region has 17 residues. Germline CDR1 is SGHDT and CDR2 is YYEEEE. The V gene end was trimmed by 0 bases and the J gene end by 3 bases; junction bases not matched to a gene: 11. The CDR3 nucleotides are TGTGCCAGCAGCTTGGTGGGTGCGGGGGGACGAGTCTACGAGCAGTACTTC. It is translated as CASSLVGAGGRVYEQYF.

The chain joins TRBV6-1 to TRBJ1-2; D not resolved. Germline V gene sequence: CDR1 MNHNS, CDR2 SASEGT. V gave up 3 bases and J gave up 3 bases, with 14 bases separating them. This CDR3 comprises 15 residues. In DNA form, the CDR3 reads TGTGCCAGCAGTGATCCTCGTCCGGGTTACTATGGCTACACCTTC. This codes for CASSDPRPGYYGYTF.

This clone has a single count. The DNA of the CDR3 is TGCAGCGTTGAACCACACGGGGGGCGAGGGGGCACTGAAGCTTTCTTT. Translation: CSVEPHGGRGGTEAFF. The chain recombines TRBV29-1 with TRBJ1-1; possible D gene TRBD1, 6 bases. The V end was cut by 2 bases, the J end by 4 bases, with 20 bases between. CDR3 length: 16 residues. Per germline, CDR1 SQVTM and CDR2 ANQGSEA.

The gene calls are TRBV19 and TRBJ2-1, with D possibly being TRBD2 (6 bases). This CDR3 is 15 amino acids long. CDR1 LNHDA and CDR2 SQIVND come from the germline V gene (reference sequence). Trimming took 9 bases from V and 5 from J, leaving 20 bases between them. CDR3 in DNA: TGTGCCAGCCATTCCCAGCGGGCAAACAACAATGAGCAGTTCTTC. Translated: CASHSQRANNNEQFF.

J is TRBJ1-2 and V is TRBV21-1. TRBV21-1 is a pseudogene locus. The CDR3 spans 17 residues. CDR3 sequence: CASSGPKEEGLDYGYTF. DNA for the CDR3: TGTGCCAGCAGCGGTCCCAAGGAGGAGGGGTTGGACTATGGCTACACCTTC.

This sequence joins TRBV2 and TRBJ2-1, with 8 bases aligning to TRBD2. Germline V CDR1 and CDR2: SNHLY, FYNNEI. With V trimmed by 2 bases and J by 6 bases, 12 bases remained unmatched. The CDR3 is 17 residues long. The CDR3 region has the DNA TGTGCCAGCAGTGAAAATGTTGGACTAGCTACCGTCAATGAGCAGTTCTTC. Amino acid sequence: CASSENVGLATVNEQFF.

This clone was picked up a small number of times. This rearrangement joins TRBV6-2 or TRBV6-3 to TRBJ1-3, with TRBD1 identical over 7 bases. The V and J ends lost 7 bases and 0 bases, in that order; junction bases with no gene match: 9. CDR1 and CDR2 from the germline V gene are MNHEY and SVGEGT. The CDR3 is 16 residues long. The CDR3 spells CASTPTGSSSGNTIYF. CDR3 nucleotide sequence: TGTGCCAGCACCCCGACAGGGTCTAGCTCTGGAAACACCATATATTTT.

The chain recombines TRBV12-3 or TRBV12-4 with TRBJ1-1, with no clear D. The CDR3 length is 13 residues. V lost 3 bases and J 1 base, leaving 6 bases between the germline ends. The CDR3 reads CASSLEENTEAFF. CDR3 coding DNA: TGTGCCAGCAGTTTGGAGGAGAACACTGAAGCTTTCTTT.

The chain recombines TRBV5-1 with TRBJ1-6, with a weak D call TRBD1 (5 bases). The germline V and J ends were trimmed by 0 bases and 1 base, with 8 bases remaining between them. The CDR3 contains 16 residues. Looked up from germline, CDR1 is SGHRS and CDR2 is YFSETQ. CDR3 nucleotides: TGCGCCAGCAGCTTGGAGGGGAGGTCCTATAATTCACCCCTCCACTTT. This gives the protein CASSLEGRSYNSPLHF.

J is TRBJ2-7 and V is TRBV7-3; 7 bases align to TRBD1. There are 13 residues in the CDR3. J lost 3 bases, V lost 4 bases, and 3 bases had no gene match. The germline V gene has CDR1 SGHTA and CDR2 FQGTGA. The CDR3 is CASSSRGLYEQYF. DNA for the CDR3: TGTGCCAGCAGCTCAAGGGGGCTCTACGAGCAGTACTTC.

The chain has TRBV18 and TRBJ1-2, with 8 bases that match TRBD1. The germline CDR1 and CDR2 sequences are KGHSH and LQKENI. The CDR3 consists of 17 residues. V shed 4 bases, J shed 0 bases, and the junction held 10 bases outside the gene matches. The CDR3 nucleotides read TGTGCCAGCTCACAGACTGGGGACAGGACAACTAACTATGGCTACACCTTC. As protein: CASSQTGDRTTNYGYTF. Supplemented by reference TRBV18 and TRBJ1-2, the full variable domain reads NAGVMQNPRHLVRRRGQEARLRCSPMKGHSHVYWYRQLPEEGLKFMVYLQKENIIDESGMPKERFSAEFPKEGPSILRIQQVVRGDSAAYFCASSQTGDRTTNYGYTFGSGTRLTVV.

The chain couples TRBV27 to TRBJ2-3; 10 nucleotides align to TRBD2. Trimming took 6 bases from V and 4 from J; bases not matched to a gene: 10. The germline V gene has CDR1 MNHEY and CDR2 SMNVEV (reference sequence). This CDR3 is 16 amino acids long. CDR3 bases: TGTGCCAGCAGATGGTCCGGGACTAGCGTCGCAGATACGCAGTATTTT. As protein: CASRWSGTSVADTQYF.

The V call is TRBV3-1 (or the pseudogene TRBV3-2), the J call TRBJ2-1, with 8 bases that match TRBD2. Germline V CDR1 and CDR2: LGHDT, YNNKEL (reference sequence). The V segment lost 0 bases and the J segment 0 bases; nucleotides outside the gene matches: 4. This CDR3 has 17 amino acids. CDR3 amino acids: CASSQDLAGISYNEQFF. DNA of the CDR3: TGTGCCAGCAGCCAAGATTTAGCGGGAATCTCCTACAATGAGCAGTTCTTC.

This rearrangement joins TRBV2 to TRBJ2-1; tentative D call: TRBD2 (5 bases). Trimming removed 5 bases at V and 0 bases at J, with 14 bases between. Germline V gene sequence: CDR1 SNHLY, CDR2 FYNNEI. The CDR3 has 16 residues. The CDR3 coding sequence is TGTGCCAGCAGTATTGACTATGTGAGCTCCTACAATGAGCAGTTCTTC. Amino acid sequence: CASSIDYVSSYNEQFF.

This sequence joins TRBV9 and TRBJ1-1, with D perhaps matching TRBD1 (5 bases). V was cut by 3 bases and J by 5 bases, with 11 bases left in between. CDR3 length: 13 residues. Germline CDR1 SGDLS, CDR2 YYNGEE. The CDR3 reads CASSGQLGTEAFF. Written as DNA, the CDR3 is TGTGCCAGCAGCGGACAGCTTGGGACTGAAGCTTTCTTT.

This sequence joins TRBV10-1 and TRBJ2-3, with a weak D call TRBD2 (5 bases). The CDR3 extends over 14 amino acids. V was cut by 3 bases and J by 2 bases, with 9 bases left in between. Germline V CDR1 and CDR2: WNHNN, SYGVQD (reference sequence). The CDR3, as DNA: TGCGCCAGCAGTGAAGCGGCATCCACAGATACGCAGTATTTT. Protein: CASSEAASTDTQYF.

V is TRBV5-1 and J is TRBJ2-1, with a possible D match to TRBD1 (6 bases). This CDR3 has 14 amino acids. CDR1 is SGHRS and CDR2 is YFSETQ in the germline V gene. V was trimmed by 2 bases and J by 4 bases, leaving 10 bases between them. The CDR3, as DNA: TGCGCCAGCAGCTTAGGACAGAATTACAATGAGCAGTTCTTC. Residues: CASSLGQNYNEQFF.

J is TRBJ1-6 and V is TRBV6-5, with 11 positions matching TRBD1. J lost 8 bases, V lost 10 bases, and 10 bases had no gene match. There are 15 residues in the CDR3. Germline V gene sequence: CDR1 MNHEY, CDR2 SVGAGI. The CDR3: CATEDRGLLDSPLHF. The CDR3 DNA reads as TGTGCCACTGAGGACAGGGGGCTCCTCGATTCACCCCTCCACTTT.

The chain carries TRBV29-1 and TRBJ2-6, with 7 bases aligning to TRBD2. This CDR3 has 15 residues. CDR1 SQVTM and CDR2 ANQGSEA come from the germline V gene. Trimming at V came to 7 bases and at J to 1 base, leaving 7 bases not matched to a gene. CDR3 residues: CSALGGGSGANVLTF. DNA of the CDR3: TGCAGCGCCCTTGGGGGGGGATCTGGGGCCAACGTCCTGACTTTC. Variable domain in full (rest from reference TRBV29-1 and TRBJ2-6): SAVISQKPSRDICQRGTSLTIQCQVDSQVTMMFWYRQQPGQSLTLIATANQGSEATYESGFVIDKFPISRPNLTFSTLTVSNMSPEDSSIYLCSALGGGSGANVLTFGAGSRLTVL.